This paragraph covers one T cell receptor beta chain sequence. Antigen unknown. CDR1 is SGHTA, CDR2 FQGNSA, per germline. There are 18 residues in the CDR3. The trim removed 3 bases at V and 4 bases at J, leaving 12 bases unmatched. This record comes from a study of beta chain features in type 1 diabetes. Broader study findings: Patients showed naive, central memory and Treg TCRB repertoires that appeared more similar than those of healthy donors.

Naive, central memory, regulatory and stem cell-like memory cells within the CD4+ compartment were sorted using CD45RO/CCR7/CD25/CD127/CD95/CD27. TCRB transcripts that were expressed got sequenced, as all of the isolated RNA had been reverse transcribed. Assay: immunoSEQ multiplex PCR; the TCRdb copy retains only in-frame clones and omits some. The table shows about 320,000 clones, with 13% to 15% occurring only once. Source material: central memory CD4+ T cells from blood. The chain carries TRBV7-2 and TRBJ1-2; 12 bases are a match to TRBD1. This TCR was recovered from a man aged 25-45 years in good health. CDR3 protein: CASSFGRGTGGRGYGYTF. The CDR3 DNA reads TGTGCCAGCAGCTTTGGCCGAGGGACAGGGGGCCGGGGCTATGGCTACACCTTC.